This entry lists 4 T cell receptor beta chains sequenced from one sample in a study of blood T cell repertoires in COVID-19. Clones were sequenced by immunoSEQ multiplex PCR, and TCRdb holds only the in-frame ones, with some missing. The sample has some 120,000 clones, roughly 79% seen once. The source material was peripheral blood. The receptors were sampled from an older man with active or convalescent COVID-19.

This clone was recorded only once. J is TRBJ2-3 and V is TRBV7-3, with 13 bases that match TRBD2. The CDR3 is made up of 16 amino acids. CDR1 is SGHTA, CDR2 FQGTGA, per germline. The V and J ends lost 5 bases and 3 bases, in that order; junction bases with no gene match: 5. CDR3 nucleotides: TGTGCCAGCAGCCCGACTAGCGGGAGGTTGACAGATACGCAGTATTTT. Its protein is CASSPTSGRLTDTQYF.

This clone was seen just once. This sequence joins TRBV6-5 and TRBJ1-3; D is ambiguous. Germline loops: CDR1 MNHEY, CDR2 SVGAGI. The CDR3 is made up of 14 amino acids. Trimming removed 7 bases from V and 4 bases from J, with 14 bases in between. CDR3 sequence (DNA): TGTGCCAGCATCGGCAGGCTGGGCGGAAACACCATATATTTT. Translating it yields CASIGRLGGNTIYF.

In this sample, this clone is medium-sized (0.01 to 0.1%). The rearrangement joins TRBV9 to TRBJ2-2; 9 nucleotides agree with TRBD1. The germline gives CDR1 SGDLS, CDR2 YYNGEE. The V gene end was trimmed by 4 bases and the J gene end by 6 bases; junction bases not matched to a gene: 7. The CDR3 runs to 15 residues. CDR3 residues: CASSTRQGGPGELFF. The CDR3 nucleotides read TGTGCCAGCAGCACCCGACAGGGGGGGCCCGGGGAGCTGTTTTTT.

The V call is TRBV6-6, the J call TRBJ1-6, with 9 bases matching TRBD1. With V trimmed by 4 bases and J by 9 bases, 4 bases remained unmatched. The germline V gene encodes CDR1 MNHNY and CDR2 SVGAGI (reference sequence). The CDR3 runs to 14 residues. CDR3 amino acids: CASSSGQGGSPLHF. Written as DNA, the CDR3 is TGTGCCAGCAGTTCGGGACAGGGAGGTTCACCCCTCCACTTT.